The 5 T cell receptor beta chains listed next were all sequenced from one sample in a study of blood T cells in healthy people across ages. For the second PCR, which ran for about 6 to 12 cycles, a sample-barcoded 5' primer and a J-beta primer mix were used. TCRdb called the 5' RACE reads again in MiXCR, with one record for every CDR3 protein. The sample records 850,000 to 1,100,000 distinct CDR3 sequences, 35% to 45% being singletons. The material sequenced was blood. These receptor sequences come from a man between 18 and 35 years old in good health.

The rearrangement uses TRBV2 and TRBJ1-1, with D unresolved. The CDR3 consists of 14 residues. The ends were cut back, 3 bases at V and 0 bases at J, with 8 bases in the middle. Germline V CDR1 and CDR2: SNHLY, FYNNEI. CDR3 nucleotides: TGTGCCAGCAGTGAGAGGCGGCTGAACACTGAAGCTTTCTTT. The encoded protein is CASSERRLNTEAFF.

This clonotype appeared a few times. V and J are TRBV9 and TRBJ2-2, with D maybe TRBD2 (6 bases). Trimming pared 0 bases from V and 3 bases from J, leaving 9 bases between. Germline V lookup: CDR1 SGDLS, CDR2 YYNGEE. CDR3 size: 15 residues. The CDR3 nucleotides are TGTGCCAGCAGCGTAGACGGGGACTACACCGGGGAGCTGTTTTTT. Translation gives CASSVDGDYTGELFF.

This rearrangement joins TRBV28 to TRBJ1-4; tentative D call: TRBD1 (5 bases). CDR1 is MDHEN and CDR2 is SYDVKM in the germline V gene. The germline V and J ends were trimmed by 5 bases and 8 bases, with 18 bases remaining between them. CDR3 length: 15 amino acids. The CDR3 region is CASSPVEGRGEKLFF. CDR3 bases: TGTGCCAGCAGTCCGGTTGAGGGGCGAGGAGAAAAACTGTTTTTT.

The rearrangement uses TRBV6-5 and TRBJ1-1, with D tentatively TRBD1 (5 bases). Germline-derived CDR1 and CDR2 are MNHEY and SVGAGI. This CDR3 has 16 amino acids. V lost 4 bases and J lost 3, with 18 bases in between. The CDR3 sequence: CASSFELGTRDTEAFF. CDR3 DNA sequence: TGTGCCAGCAGTTTCGAATTGGGGACCCGGGACACTGAAGCTTTCTTT.

This sequence joins TRBV6-6 and TRBJ2-3; 7 bases line up with TRBD2. Germline lookup yields CDR1 MNHNY and CDR2 SVGAGI (reference sequence). J gave up 1 base and V 5 bases, and 12 bases lay outside the gene matches. The CDR3 sequence is 17 residues long. Written as DNA, the CDR3 is TGTGCCAGCAGTCCCCTGGGGGGGGGGGATGGCACAGATACGCAGTATTTT. It specifies CASSPLGGGDGTDTQYF.